The clone carrying this T cell receptor (beta chain) came up many times. Its antigen is unknown. The sample has other DNA sequences that encode this CDR3 too. This entry belongs to a study of beta chain features in type 1 diabetes. Study-level findings and limits: Moderate but significant shortening of TCRB CDR3s was recorded in all four CD4+ subsets from Type 1 diabetes patients.

The CDR3 has 15 amino acids. Trimming cost V 1 base and J 3 bases; bases outside gene matches: 4. The germline V gene has CDR1 LGHNA and CDR2 YSLEER. The purity of all sorted populations exceeded 95%. Expressed TCRB transcripts were sequenced, since all the RNA that had been isolated was reverse transcribed. Clones were read by immunoSEQ multiplex PCR, and TCRdb kept only the in-frame ones, dropping some. The table shows 310,000 or so clones, with around 8.5% occurring only once. This receptor was taken from a man in his thirties or forties with type 1 diabetes. Sample: central memory CD4+ T cells from blood. The gene calls are TRBV4-3 and TRBJ2-5, with 8 bases aligning to TRBD2. CDR3 region: CASSQGGTREETQYF. In DNA form, the CDR3 reads TGCGCCAGCAGCCAAGGTGGGACTAGAGAAGAGACCCAGTACTTC.